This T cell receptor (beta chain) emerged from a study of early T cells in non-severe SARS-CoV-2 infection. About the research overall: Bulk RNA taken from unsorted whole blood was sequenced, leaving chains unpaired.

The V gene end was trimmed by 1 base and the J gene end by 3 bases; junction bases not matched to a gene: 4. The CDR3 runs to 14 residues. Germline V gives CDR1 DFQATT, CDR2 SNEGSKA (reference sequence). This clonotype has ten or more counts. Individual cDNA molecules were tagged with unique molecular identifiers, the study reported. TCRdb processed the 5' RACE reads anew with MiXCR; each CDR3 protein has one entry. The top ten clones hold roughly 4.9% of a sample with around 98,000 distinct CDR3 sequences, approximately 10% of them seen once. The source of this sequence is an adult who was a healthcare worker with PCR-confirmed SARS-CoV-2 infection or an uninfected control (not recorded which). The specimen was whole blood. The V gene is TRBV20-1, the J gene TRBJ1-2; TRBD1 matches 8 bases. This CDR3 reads CSARGLQGDYGYTF. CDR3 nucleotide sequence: TGCAGTGCTAGAGGGTTACAGGGGGACTATGGCTACACCTTC.